Many counts were recorded for the clone carrying this T cell receptor beta chain. The antigen remains unidentified. This record belongs to a study of neurological immune-mediated disorders. Time point defined: technical triplicate 1. Notes on the study in general: Subjects shared no identical expanded-clone CDR3 amino acid sequences, suggesting private TCR-beta repertoires in all groups.

Germline V gene data show CDR1 as MRHNA and CDR2 as SNTAGT. There are 13 residues in the CDR3. V lost 4 bases and J 5 bases, leaving 11 bases between the germline ends. In TCRdb, the 5' RACE reads were re-called with MiXCR into one record per CDR3 protein. Here the sample spans fewer than 50,000 distinct CDR3 sequences, over 8.5% being singletons. The gene calls are TRBV6-4 and TRBJ1-1; D is undetermined. Source material: PBMCs. This TCR came from a man aged 60-69 years with HTLV-1-associated myelopathy (HAM/TSP). CDR3 DNA sequence: TGTGCCAGCAGTGCAGAGGGTTGGACTGAAGCTTTCTTT. This encodes CASSAEGWTEAFF.